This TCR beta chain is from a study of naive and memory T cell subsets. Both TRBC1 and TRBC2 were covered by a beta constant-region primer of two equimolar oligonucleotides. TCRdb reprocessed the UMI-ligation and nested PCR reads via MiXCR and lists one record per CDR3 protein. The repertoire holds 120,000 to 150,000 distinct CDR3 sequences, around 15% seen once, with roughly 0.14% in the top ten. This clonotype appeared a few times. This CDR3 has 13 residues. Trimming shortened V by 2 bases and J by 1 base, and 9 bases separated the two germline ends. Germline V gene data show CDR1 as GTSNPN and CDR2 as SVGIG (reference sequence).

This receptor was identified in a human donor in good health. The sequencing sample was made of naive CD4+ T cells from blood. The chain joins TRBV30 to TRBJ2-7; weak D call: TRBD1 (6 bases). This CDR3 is CAWSPGHSYEQYF. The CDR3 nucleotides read TGTGCCTGGAGTCCGGGACATTCCTACGAGCAGTACTTC. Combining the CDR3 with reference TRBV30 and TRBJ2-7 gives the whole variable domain SQTIHQWPATLVQPVGSPLSLECTVEGTSNPNLYWYRQAAGRGLQLLFYSVGIGQISSEVPQNLSASRPQDRQFILSSKKLLLSDSGFYLCAWSPGHSYEQYFGPGTRLTVT.